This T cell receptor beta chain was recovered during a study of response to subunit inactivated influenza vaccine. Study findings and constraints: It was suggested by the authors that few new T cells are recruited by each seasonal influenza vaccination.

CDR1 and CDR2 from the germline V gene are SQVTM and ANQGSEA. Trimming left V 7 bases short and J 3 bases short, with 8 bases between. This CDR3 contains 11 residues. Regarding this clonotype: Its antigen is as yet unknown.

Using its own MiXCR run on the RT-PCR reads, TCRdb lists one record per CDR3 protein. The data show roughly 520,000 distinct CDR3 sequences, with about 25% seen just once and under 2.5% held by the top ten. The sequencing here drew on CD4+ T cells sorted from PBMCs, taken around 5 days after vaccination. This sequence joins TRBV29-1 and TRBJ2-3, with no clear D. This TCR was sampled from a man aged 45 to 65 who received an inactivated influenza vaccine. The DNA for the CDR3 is TGCAGCGCGTCCTTGACAGATACGCAGTATTTT. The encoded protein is CSASLTDTQYF.